The TCR beta chain described here comes from a study of cytomegalovirus exposure and HLA in healthy donors. Study-level findings and limits: Usually a TCR sequence was rare, but some public TCRs were found in many donors. V- and J-gene trimming in TCR beta was tied to a missense DCLRE1C variant by an analysis performed later. TCR beta V segments were, for the most part, productive about 87% or about 30% of the time in an earlier analysis. The likely origin of a cluster of highly shared sequence variants was a sequencing artifact.

Vbeta (60) and Jbeta (13) primers were used in the PCR. Sequencing used immunoSEQ multiplex PCR; TCRdb keeps in-frame clones, though not all of them. The table records approximately 91,000 clones, about two thirds of them present only once. In the case of this clone: Its antigen is as yet unknown.

Sequencing was performed on PBMCs. The TCR sequence derives from a human donor in good health.

CDR3 nucleotides: TGTGCCAGCAGCTTTTCCCCCGGGAGCTACAAACGTGGCTACACCTTC. Protein product: CASSFSPGSYKRGYTF. The chain is built from TRBV7-8 and TRBJ1-2; the D is unclear. Deletions cut 3 bases from V and 7 bases from J, with 21 bases between. The CDR3 contains 16 residues. Germline V gene data show CDR1 as SGHVS and CDR2 as FQNEAQ.